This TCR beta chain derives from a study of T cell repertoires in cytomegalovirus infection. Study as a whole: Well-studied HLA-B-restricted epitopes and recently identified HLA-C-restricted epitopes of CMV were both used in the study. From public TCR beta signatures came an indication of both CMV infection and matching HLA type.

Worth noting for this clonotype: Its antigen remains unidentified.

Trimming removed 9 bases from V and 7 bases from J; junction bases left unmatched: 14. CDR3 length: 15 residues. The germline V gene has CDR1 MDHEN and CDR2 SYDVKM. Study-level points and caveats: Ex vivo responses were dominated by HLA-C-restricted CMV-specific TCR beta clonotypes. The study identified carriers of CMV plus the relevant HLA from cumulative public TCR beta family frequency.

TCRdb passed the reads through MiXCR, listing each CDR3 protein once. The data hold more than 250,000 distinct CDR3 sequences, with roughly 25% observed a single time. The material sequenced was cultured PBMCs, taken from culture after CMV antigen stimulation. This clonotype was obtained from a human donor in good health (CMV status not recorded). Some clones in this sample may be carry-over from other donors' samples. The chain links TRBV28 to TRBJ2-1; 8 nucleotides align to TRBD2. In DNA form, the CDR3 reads TGTGCCAGTTCTACAGGAGCGGGAGATCGGAATGAGCAGTTCTTC. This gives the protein CASSTGAGDRNEQFF. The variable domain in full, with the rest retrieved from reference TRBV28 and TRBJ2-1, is DVKVTQSSRYLVKRTGEKVFLECVQDMDHENMFWYRQDPGLGLRLIYFSYDVKMKEKGDIPEGYSVSREKKERFSLILESASTNQTSMYLCASSTGAGDRNEQFFGPGTRLTVL.